This TCR beta chain was profiled in a study of shared clonotypes between healthy human individuals. Study-wide points: Sampling included only blood; tissue repertoires likely differ. Non-shared clonotypes were found to have lower generation probabilities than the clonotypes that were shared by all four of the sorted-subset donors.

Per sorted-subset replicate PCR, input was roughly 200 ng DNA, representing roughly 29,000 T cell genomes. Here immunoSEQ multiplex PCR was the method, and the copy in TCRdb shows in-frame clones only, minus some. The table includes more than 2 million clones, about 95% detected once. The CDR3 length is 15 residues. Naive CD8 cells comprised CD45RO-negative, CCR7-positively selected cells, excluding terminally differentiated effector memory CD45RA+ cells. Adults of Caucasian background living in Nashville, Tennessee made up all donors. In this sample, this clone turned up once. Antigen: not known. This TCR derives from a man aged 18 to 29 in good health. This rearrangement joins TRBV21-1 to TRBJ2-3; the table gives TRBD1 as D, unverified against the DNA. TRBV21-1 constitutes a pseudogene. Material for sequencing was naive CD8+ T cells sorted from blood. For the CDR3, the DNA is TGTGCCAGCAGCAAATTTGGGACAGGGCTCGATACGCAGTATTTT. As protein: CASSKFGTGLDTQYF.